This paragraph reports one T cell receptor beta chain. V lost 2 bases and J lost 2; bases outside the gene matches: 0. Germline CDR1 and CDR2: MNHNS and SASEGT. The CDR3 has 15 amino acids. Here immunoSEQ multiplex PCR was the method, and the copy in TCRdb shows in-frame clones only, minus some. The sample comprises around 110,000 clones, about 94% of which are singletons, and more than 0.15% rests with the top ten. The sample originates from a study of OX40 agonist ivuxolimab in advanced cancers. This receptor was obtained from an adult with an advanced solid tumor such as melanoma, head and neck, liver or kidney cancer. Sequenced here: CD4+ or CD8+ T cells sorted from blood, sampled in a trial of the OX40 agonist ivuxolimab. This rearrangement joins TRBV6-1 to TRBJ2-6; 7 nucleotides line up with TRBD1. As DNA, the CDR3 is TGTGCCAGCAGTGAACAGGGGGCTGGGGCCAACGTCCTGACTTTC. It encodes CASSEQGAGANVLTF.